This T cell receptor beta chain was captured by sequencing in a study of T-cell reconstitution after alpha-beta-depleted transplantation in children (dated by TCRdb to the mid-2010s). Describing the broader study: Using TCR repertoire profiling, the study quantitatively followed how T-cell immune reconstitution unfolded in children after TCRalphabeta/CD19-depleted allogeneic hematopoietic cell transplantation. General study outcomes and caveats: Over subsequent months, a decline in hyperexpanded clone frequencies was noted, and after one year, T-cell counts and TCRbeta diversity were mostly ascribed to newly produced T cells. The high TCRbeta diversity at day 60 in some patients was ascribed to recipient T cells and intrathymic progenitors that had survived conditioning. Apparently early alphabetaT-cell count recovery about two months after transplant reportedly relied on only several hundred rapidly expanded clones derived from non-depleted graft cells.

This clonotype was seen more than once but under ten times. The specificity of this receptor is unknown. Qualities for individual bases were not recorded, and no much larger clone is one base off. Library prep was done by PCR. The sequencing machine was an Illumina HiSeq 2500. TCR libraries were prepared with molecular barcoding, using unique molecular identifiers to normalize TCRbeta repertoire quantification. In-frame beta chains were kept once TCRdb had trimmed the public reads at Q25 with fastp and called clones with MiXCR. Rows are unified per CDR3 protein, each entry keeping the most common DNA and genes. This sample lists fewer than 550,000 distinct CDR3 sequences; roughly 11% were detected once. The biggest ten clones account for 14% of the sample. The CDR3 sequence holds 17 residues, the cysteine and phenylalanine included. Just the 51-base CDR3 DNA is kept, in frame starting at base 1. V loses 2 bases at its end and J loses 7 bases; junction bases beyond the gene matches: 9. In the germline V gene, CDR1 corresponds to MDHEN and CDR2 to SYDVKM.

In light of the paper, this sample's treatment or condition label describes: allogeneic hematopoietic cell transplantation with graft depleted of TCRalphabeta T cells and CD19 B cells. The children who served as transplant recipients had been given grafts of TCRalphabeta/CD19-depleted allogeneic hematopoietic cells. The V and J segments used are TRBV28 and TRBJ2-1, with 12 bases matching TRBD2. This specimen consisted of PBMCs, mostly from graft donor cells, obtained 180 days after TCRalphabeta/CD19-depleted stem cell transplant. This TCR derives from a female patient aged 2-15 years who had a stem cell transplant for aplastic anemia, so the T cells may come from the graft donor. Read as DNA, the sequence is TGTGCCAGCAGTTTAACCCGGCTAGCGGGAGGGAAGAATGAGCAGTTCTTC. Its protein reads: CASSLTRLAGGKNEQFF. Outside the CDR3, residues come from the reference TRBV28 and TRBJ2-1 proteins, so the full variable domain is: DVKVTQSSRYLVKRTGEKVFLECVQDMDHENMFWYRQDPGLGLRLIYFSYDVKMKEKGDIPEGYSVSREKKERFSLILESASTNQTSMYLCASSLTRLAGGKNEQFFGPGTRLTVL.